Each of the 18 T cell receptor beta chains below was sequenced from the same sample in a study of T cell responses to AZD1222 COVID-19 vaccine. Sequencing used immunoSEQ multiplex PCR; TCRdb keeps in-frame clones, though not all of them. The table lists more than 80,000 clones, 70% to 90% of them singletons. The material sequenced was peripheral blood, taken on day 0 of AZD1222 vaccination. The receptors were sampled from an adult in good health.

The sample holds a few counts of this clone. The J gene is TRBJ1-1, the V gene TRBV11-2; the match to TRBD1 covers 12 bases. This CDR3 is built from 14 residues. Per germline, CDR1 SGHAT and CDR2 FQNNGV. V was clipped by 5 bases and J by 5 bases; unmatched bases: 3. In DNA, the CDR3 is TGTGCCAGCAGCGTGGGACAGGGGGCTACTGAAGCTTTCTTT. Translation gives CASSVGQGATEAFF.

V gene TRBV20-1 combines with J gene TRBJ1-5; D gene unclear. The germline CDR1 and CDR2 sequences are DFQATT and SNEGSKA (reference sequence). The CDR3 has 12 amino acids. Between the trimmed V and J ends, which lost 3 bases and 1 base, there was a span of 4 bases. DNA of the CDR3: TGCAGTGCTAGTAACAGCAATCAGCCCCAGCATTTT. Protein sequence: CSASNSNQPQHF.

V and J are TRBV5-8 and TRBJ2-7; D might be TRBD2 (7 bases). The length of the CDR3 is 14 residues. Germline V lookup: CDR1 SGHTS, CDR2 YDEGEE. The V gene lost 4 bases and the J gene lost 0 bases, with 11 bases spanning the gap. The CDR3 region is CASSGGGASYEQYF. The CDR3 DNA reads as TGTGCCAGCAGCGGGGGGGGCGCCTCCTACGAGCAGTACTTC.

The chain is built from TRBV20-1 and TRBJ2-5, with 13 bases fitting TRBD2. CDR1 is DFQATT, CDR2 SNEGSKA, per germline (reference sequence). The CDR3 covers 21 residues. V dropped 3 bases and J dropped 3; count of bases not matched to a gene: 22. DNA for the CDR3: TGCAGTGCTAGTTCGAGGCCAATGTGGACTAGCGGGAGTCTACCAAAAGAGACCCAGTACTTC. Translating gives CSASSRPMWTSGSLPKETQYF.

This CDR3 is CASSLGGSGSHEQYF. CDR3 DNA: TGTGCCAGCAGCTTAGGAGGTAGCGGGAGTCACGAGCAGTACTTC. The chain combines TRBV13 with TRBJ2-7; 9 bases align to TRBD2. V trimming: 0 bases; J trimming: 5 bases; junction bases outside the gene matches: 5. Germline values: CDR1 PRHDT, CDR2 FYEKMQ (reference sequence). The CDR3 has 15 residues.

This clone came up once. This chain joins TRBV6-4 and TRBJ1-1, with D perhaps matching TRBD1 (6 bases). The germline V gene encodes CDR1 MRHNA and CDR2 SNTAGT. This CDR3 has 13 residues. Trimming removed 1 base at V and 8 bases at J, with 11 bases between. CDR3 coding DNA: TGTGCCAGCAGTGACTTCGAGGGGGGGGAAGCTTTCTTT. Protein product: CASSDFEGGEAFF.

CDR3 sequence: CASSPTDGLYGYTF. The CDR3 nucleotides read TGTGCCAGCAGCCCCACAGACGGACTCTATGGCTACACCTTC. The chain uses TRBV5-6 and TRBJ1-2; D not resolved. Trimming stripped 4 bases from V and 4 bases from J, with 14 bases between. Germline V lookup: CDR1 SGHDT, CDR2 YYEEEE. This CDR3 spans 14 amino acids.

The rearrangement links TRBV19 to TRBJ2-7, with TRBD2 matching 13 bases. V lost 6 bases and J lost 4; bases outside the gene matches: 6. Germline loops: CDR1 LNHDA, CDR2 SQIVND (reference sequence). The CDR3 runs 15 residues. The CDR3 DNA follows: TGTGCCAGTAGCGAGAGACTAGCGGGAGGTTACGAGCAGTACTTC. It yields the protein CASSERLAGGYEQYF.

The rearrangement joins TRBV7-8 to TRBJ1-3, with D possibly TRBD1 on 5 matching bases. This CDR3 has 14 amino acids. Between the trimmed V and J ends, which lost 2 bases and 2 bases, there was a span of 7 bases. Per the germline V gene, CDR1 is SGHVS and CDR2 is FQNEAQ. The CDR3 DNA reads TGTGCCAGCAGCTTAACGGGGGCTGGAAACACCATATATTTT. This translates into CASSLTGAGNTIYF.

This clone has more than one count but fewer than ten. The chain links TRBV10-3 to TRBJ2-3; 9 bases are a match to TRBD1. CDR3 length equals 15 residues. In germline, CDR1 is ENHRY, CDR2 SYGVKD. V was pared by 1 base and J by 7 bases, with 6 bases of the junction left unmatched. The CDR3 DNA follows: TGTGCCATCAGTGAGTTAACAGGGGGCGAATATACGCAGTATTTT. Amino acids: CAISELTGGEYTQYF.

The chain is built from TRBV5-1 and TRBJ1-3, with 8 bases aligning to TRBD1. Trimming cost V 6 bases and J 3 bases; bases outside gene matches: 5. CDR3 length equals 14 residues. Germline loops: CDR1 SGHRS, CDR2 YFSETQ. CDR3 residues: CASNQGAGGNTIYF. The CDR3 coding sequence is TGCGCCAGCAACCAGGGGGCAGGTGGAAACACCATATATTTT.

V and J are TRBV28 and TRBJ1-2, with 10 bases aligning to TRBD1. Losses at the gene ends were 6 bases for V and 3 bases for J; bases not matched to a gene: 4. Germline V gene data show CDR1 as MDHEN and CDR2 as SYDVKM. The CDR3 has 14 amino acids. In DNA, the CDR3 is TGTGCCAGCAGGGGGACAGGGGAGGACTATGGCTACACCTTC. Protein sequence: CASRGTGEDYGYTF.

The chain combines TRBV27 with TRBJ2-5; 9 bases are a match to TRBD2. The CDR3 consists of 15 residues. Germline lookup yields CDR1 MNHEY and CDR2 SMNVEV (reference sequence). The ends lost 2 bases at V and 5 bases at J; junction bases unmatched: 6. The CDR3 coding sequence is TGTGCCAGCAGTTTACACGGGACTAGCCAGGAGACCCAGTACTTC. Translated, it gives CASSLHGTSQETQYF.

The chain joins TRBV28 to TRBJ1-2, with 7 bases matching TRBD1. The length of the CDR3 is 13 residues. The trim removed 2 bases at V and 6 bases at J, leaving 3 bases unmatched. The germline V gene has CDR1 MDHEN and CDR2 SYDVKM. In nucleotides, the CDR3 is TGTGCCAGCAGTTTAAACAGGGGAGATGGCTACACCTTC. This encodes CASSLNRGDGYTF.

The rearrangement joins TRBV29-1 to TRBJ1-1; no reliable D call. V gave up 1 base and J gave up 4 bases, with 10 bases separating them. The CDR3 has 13 amino acids. CDR1 is SQVTM, CDR2 ANQGSEA, per germline. The CDR3 nucleotides are TGCAGCGTTGAAGGGGCCCTGGGCACTGAAGCTTTCTTT. It translates to CSVEGALGTEAFF.

The chain has TRBV29-1 and TRBJ1-3; possibly TRBD1 for D (5 bases). V dropped 0 bases and J dropped 1 base, with 22 bases sitting between them. Germline CDR1 SQVTM, CDR2 ANQGSEA. The CDR3 has 19 amino acids. DNA of the CDR3: TGCAGCGTTGAAGATCGGGGCGGTTTAGAGGGGACTTCTGGAAACACCATATATTTT. Translated, it gives CSVEDRGGLEGTSGNTIYF.

The chain has TRBV3-1 (or the pseudogene TRBV3-2) and TRBJ2-7; D possibly uses TRBD1 or TRBD2 (5 bases each). Per germline, CDR1 LGHDT and CDR2 YNNKEL (reference sequence). The CDR3 is 14 amino acids. Trimming cost V 1 base and J 2 bases, with 9 bases left between them. In nucleotides, the CDR3 is TGTGCCAGCAGCCAAGGGGACCGACCCTACGAGCAGTACTTC. Its translation is CASSQGDRPYEQYF.

The rearrangement uses TRBV5-6 and TRBJ2-2; 8 bases match TRBD1. Germline trimming cut 3 bases from V and 1 base from J; bases unmatched to any gene: 11. Germline CDR1 SGHDT, CDR2 YYEEEE. This CDR3 comprises 18 residues. The CDR3 nucleotides are TGTGCCAGCAGCTCCCGAAGACAGGGGACAAGGAACACCGGGGAGCTGTTTTTT. Its translation is CASSSRRQGTRNTGELFF.